This TCR beta chain was recorded in a study of blood T cell repertoires in COVID-19. Across the study: Donors in the United States, Italy and Spain gave samples during acute or convalescent COVID-19. Sources were T cells, B-cell-depleted T cells, or PBMCs; the material itself was cDNA or gDNA.

The authors' processing: Amplified reference gene primers provided the basis for estimating nucleated cell counts. Repertoires were generated with immunoSEQ multiplex PCR, while TCRdb's copy carries only in-frame clones and drops some. The DNA gave D and trimming, while V, J and clone size come from that table. The sample has around 200,000 clones, roughly 87% seen once; the top ten hold 1.5% to 2%. The sequence was obtained from a man aged 35 to 55 with active or convalescent COVID-19. The sequencing sample was made of peripheral blood.

CDR3 bases: TGTGCCAGCAGCTTAACCATTGACAGCCACTCTGGAAACACCATATATTTT. Protein sequence: CASSLTIDSHSGNTIYF. The chain uses TRBV7-9 and TRBJ1-3; tentatively, D is TRBD1 (5 bases). CDR3 length: 17 amino acids. Trimming removed 2 bases at V and 0 bases at J, with 14 bases between. In germline, CDR1 is SEHNR, CDR2 FQNEAQ (reference sequence).